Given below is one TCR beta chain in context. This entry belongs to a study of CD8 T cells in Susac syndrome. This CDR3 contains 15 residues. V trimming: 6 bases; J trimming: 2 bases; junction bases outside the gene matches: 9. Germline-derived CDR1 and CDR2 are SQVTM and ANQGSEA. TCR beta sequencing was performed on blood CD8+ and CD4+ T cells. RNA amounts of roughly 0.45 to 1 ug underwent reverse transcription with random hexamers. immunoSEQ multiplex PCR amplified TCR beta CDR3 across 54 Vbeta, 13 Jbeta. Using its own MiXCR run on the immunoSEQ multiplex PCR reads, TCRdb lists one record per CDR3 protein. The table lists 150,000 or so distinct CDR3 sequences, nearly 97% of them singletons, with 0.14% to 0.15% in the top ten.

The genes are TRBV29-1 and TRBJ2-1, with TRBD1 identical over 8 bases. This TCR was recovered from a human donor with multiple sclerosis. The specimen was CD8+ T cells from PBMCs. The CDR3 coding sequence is TGCAGCGTCCTTCAAGGACAGGGTACCTACAATGAGCAGTTCTTC. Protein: CSVLQGQGTYNEQFF.